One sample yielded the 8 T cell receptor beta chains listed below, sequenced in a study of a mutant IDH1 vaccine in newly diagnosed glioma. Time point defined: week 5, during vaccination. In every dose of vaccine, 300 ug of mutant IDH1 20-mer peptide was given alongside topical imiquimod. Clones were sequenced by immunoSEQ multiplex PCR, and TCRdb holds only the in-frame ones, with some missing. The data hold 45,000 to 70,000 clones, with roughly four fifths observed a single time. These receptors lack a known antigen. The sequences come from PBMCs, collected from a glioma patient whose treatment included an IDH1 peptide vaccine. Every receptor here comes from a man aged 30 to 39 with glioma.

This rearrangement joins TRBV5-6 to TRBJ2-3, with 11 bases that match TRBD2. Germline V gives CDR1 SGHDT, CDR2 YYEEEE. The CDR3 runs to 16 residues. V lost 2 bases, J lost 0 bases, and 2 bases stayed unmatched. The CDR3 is CASSFLAGGSTDTQYF. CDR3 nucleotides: TGTGCCAGCAGCTTTCTAGCGGGGGGAAGCACAGATACGCAGTATTTT.

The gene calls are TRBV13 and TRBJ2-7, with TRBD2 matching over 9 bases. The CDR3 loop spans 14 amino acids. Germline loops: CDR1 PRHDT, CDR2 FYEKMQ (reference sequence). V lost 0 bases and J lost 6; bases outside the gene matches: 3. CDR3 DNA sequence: TGTGCCAGCAGCTTAGGGGGACTAGCCACCGAGCAGTACTTC. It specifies CASSLGGLATEQYF.

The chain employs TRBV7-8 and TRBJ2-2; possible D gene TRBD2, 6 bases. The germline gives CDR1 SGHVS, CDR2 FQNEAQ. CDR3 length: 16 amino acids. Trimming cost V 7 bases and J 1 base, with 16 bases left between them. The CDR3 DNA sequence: TGTGCCAGCACTATTACCGGGACTGGGAACACCGGGGAGCTGTTTTTT. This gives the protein CASTITGTGNTGELFF. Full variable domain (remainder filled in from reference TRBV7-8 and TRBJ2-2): GAGVSQSPRYKVAKRGQDVALRCDPISGHVSLFWYQQALGQGPEFLTYFQNEAQLDKSGLPSDRFFAERPEGSVSTLKIQRTQQEDSAVYLCASTITGTGNTGELFFGEGSRLTVL.

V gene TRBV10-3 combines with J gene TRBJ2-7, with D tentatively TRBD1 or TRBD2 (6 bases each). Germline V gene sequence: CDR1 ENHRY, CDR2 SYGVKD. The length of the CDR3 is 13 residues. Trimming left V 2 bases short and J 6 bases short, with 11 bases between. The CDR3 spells CAISENGGGEQYF. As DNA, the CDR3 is TGTGCCATCAGTGAGAACGGGGGCGGCGAGCAGTACTTC.

In DNA, the CDR3 is TGCAGCGTTAAACTGAACCTCAGGGGCTACACCTTC. As protein: CSVKLNLRGYTF. The genes are TRBV29-1 and TRBJ1-2, with unresolved D. The CDR3 totals 12 residues. V lost 5 bases and J lost 8, with 15 bases in between. Germline V gene sequence: CDR1 SQVTM, CDR2 ANQGSEA.

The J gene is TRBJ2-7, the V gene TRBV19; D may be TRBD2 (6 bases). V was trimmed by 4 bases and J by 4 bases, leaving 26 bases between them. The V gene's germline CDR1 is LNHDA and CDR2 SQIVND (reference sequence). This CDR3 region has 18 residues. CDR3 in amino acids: CASSTMPVSEAGRYEQYF. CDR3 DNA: TGTGCCAGTAGTACGATGCCCGTCTCGGAGGCGGGGAGGTACGAGCAGTACTTC.

The CDR3 sequence is CASSSGVSGNTIYF. Written as DNA, the CDR3 is TGTGCCAGCAGCTCAGGGGTTTCTGGAAACACCATATATTTT. V usage is TRBV5-8 and J usage is TRBJ1-3; D possibly corresponds to TRBD1 (6 bases). Between the trimmed V and J ends, which lost 3 bases and 1 base, there was a span of 8 bases. The germline V gene has CDR1 SGHTS and CDR2 YDEGEE. This CDR3 has 14 amino acids.

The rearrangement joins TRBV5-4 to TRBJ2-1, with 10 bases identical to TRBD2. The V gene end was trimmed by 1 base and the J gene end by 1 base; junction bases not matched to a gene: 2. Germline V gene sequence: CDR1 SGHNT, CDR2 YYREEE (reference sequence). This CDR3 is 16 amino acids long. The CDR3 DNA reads TGTGCCAGCAGCTTGTGGACTAGCGGTTCCTACAATGAGCAGTTCTTC. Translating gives CASSLWTSGSYNEQFF.